Below are 28 T cell receptor beta chains sequenced from a single sample in a study of cytomegalovirus exposure and HLA in healthy donors. PCR amplification relied on 60 Vbeta primers (plus 13 Jbeta primers). Sequencing used immunoSEQ multiplex PCR; TCRdb keeps in-frame clones, though not all of them. This sample has about 190,000 clones, with roughly 83% found just once. The sequenced material came from PBMCs. Receptors originate from a woman aged 50 to 65 in good health and CMV-seronegative.

V and J are TRBV11-2 and TRBJ2-1, with D maybe TRBD2 (6 bases). Germline V CDR1 and CDR2: SGHAT, FQNNGV. V lost 4 bases to trimming and J lost 7 bases, with 20 bases between them. The CDR3 is made up of 16 amino acids. The CDR3 is CASSSQTQTRSNEQFF. CDR3 coding DNA: TGTGCCAGCAGCTCCCAAACCCAGACTAGATCGAATGAGCAGTTCTTC.

The V call is TRBV13, the J call TRBJ2-7; D gene unclear. Trimming took off 0 bases at V and 1 base at J, with 7 bases between the two ends. Germline V gene sequence: CDR1 PRHDT, CDR2 FYEKMQ (reference sequence). There are 14 residues in the CDR3. CDR3 sequence: CASSLGTQSYEQYF. CDR3 nucleotides: TGTGCCAGCAGCTTAGGAACGCAGTCCTACGAGCAGTACTTC.

J is TRBJ2-2 and V is TRBV19; TRBD2 matches at 10 bases. V shed 7 bases and J 5 bases; nucleotides not matched to a gene: 7. Germline V gene lookup returns CDR1 LNHDA and CDR2 SQIVND (reference sequence). The CDR3 runs 15 residues. DNA for the CDR3: TGTGCCAGTATCCCCACAGCGGGGGGGACCGGGGAGCTGTTTTTT. Protein: CASIPTAGGTGELFF.

The rearrangement links TRBV7-2 to TRBJ2-2, with 10 nucleotides matching TRBD1. CDR3 length: 15 amino acids. Germline CDR1 SGHTA, CDR2 FQGNSA. Unmatched junction bases numbered 4, after V lost 4 bases and J lost 5 bases. CDR3: CASSSDRGLTGELFF. DNA for the CDR3: TGTGCCAGCAGCTCGGACAGGGGGTTAACCGGGGAGCTGTTTTTT. Full variable domain (rest looked up from reference TRBV7-2 and TRBJ2-2): GAGVSQSPSNKVTEKGKDVELRCDPISGHTALYWYRQSLGQGLEFLIYFQGNSAPDKSGLPSDRFSAERTGGSVSTLTIQRTQQEDSAVYLCASSSDRGLTGELFFGEGSRLTVL.

The chain links TRBV7-8 to TRBJ2-7, with TRBD1 matching over 8 bases. This CDR3 is 16 amino acids long. Germline V CDR1 and CDR2: SGHVS, FQNEAQ. The V gene end was trimmed by 0 bases and the J gene end by 0 bases; junction bases not matched to a gene: 4. The chain's CDR3 is CASSLARTGSSYEQYF. The CDR3 coding sequence is TGTGCCAGCAGCTTAGCCCGGACAGGGAGCTCCTACGAGCAGTACTTC.

The chain couples TRBV5-1 to TRBJ2-3, with TRBD1 as a possible D gene (6 bases). The CDR3 is made up of 15 amino acids. Germline assignment: CDR1 SGHRS and CDR2 YFSETQ. The V and J ends lost 0 bases and 4 bases respectively, with 12 bases between them. In DNA form, the CDR3 reads TGCGCCAGCAGCTTGGAAGGGGGATCCGCAGATACGCAGTATTTT. It translates to CASSLEGGSADTQYF.

This chain connects TRBV19 to TRBJ1-2; weak D call: TRBD1 (6 bases). The germline V and J ends were trimmed by 9 bases and 4 bases, with 15 bases remaining between them. The CDR3 is 13 residues long. The germline V gene has CDR1 LNHDA and CDR2 SQIVND (reference sequence). This CDR3 reads CASWDNPFYGYTF. Here the CDR3 DNA reads TGTGCCAGCTGGGACAACCCCTTCTATGGCTACACCTTC.

V is TRBV5-1 and J is TRBJ2-5, with 8 bases that match TRBD2. This CDR3 has 16 residues. Germline V gene lookup returns CDR1 SGHRS and CDR2 YFSETQ. J gave up 10 bases and V 2 bases, and 16 bases lay outside the gene matches. CDR3 amino acids: CASSFGAGDLRGDQYF. CDR3 nucleotides: TGCGCCAGCAGCTTTGGAGCGGGGGACCTCCGAGGGGACCAGTACTTC. Combining the CDR3 with reference TRBV5-1 and TRBJ2-5 gives the whole variable domain KAGVTQTPRYLIKTRGQQVTLSCSPISGHRSVSWYQQTPGQGLQFLFEYFSETQRNKGNFPGRFSGRQFSNSRSEMNVSTLELGDSALYLCASSFGAGDLRGDQYFGPGTRLLVL.

This clone has just a few counts. J is TRBJ1-1 and V is TRBV4-1, with 9 bases lining up with TRBD1. The CDR3 extends over 15 amino acids. With 4 bases clipped from V and 4 bases from J, the junction kept 7 bases outside the gene matches. The V gene's germline CDR1 is MGHRA and CDR2 YSYEKL. CDR3 residues: CASSRLTGGGTEAFF. CDR3 DNA: TGCGCCAGCAGCCGCCTTACAGGGGGCGGCACTGAAGCTTTCTTT.

This rearrangement joins TRBV10-2 to TRBJ2-7; D is uncertain. V was clipped by 5 bases and J by 4 bases, with 18 bases between them. CDR1 is WSHSY, CDR2 SAAADI, per germline. The CDR3 has 15 amino acids. The CDR3: CASSFSPAVPYEQYF. DNA for the CDR3: TGCGCCAGCAGTTTCTCTCCGGCGGTCCCATACGAGCAGTACTTC.

The J gene is TRBJ2-7, the V gene TRBV19; no reliable D call. The CDR3 consists of 13 residues. V gave up 5 bases and J gave up 4 bases, with 12 bases separating them. In germline, CDR1 is LNHDA, CDR2 SQIVND (reference sequence). CDR3 protein: CASSHRVGYEQYF. The CDR3 DNA follows: TGTGCCAGTAGTCATCGGGTAGGATACGAGCAGTACTTC.

This sequence joins TRBV6-6 and TRBJ2-7, with TRBD1 matching over 9 bases. The junction had 3 bases not matched to a gene; V was cut back by 0 bases and J by 6 bases. The CDR3 is made up of 14 amino acids. Germline CDR1 reads MNHNY; CDR2 reads SVGAGI (reference sequence). The CDR3 protein is CASSYSNRGREQYF. CDR3 coding DNA: TGTGCCAGCAGTTACTCGAACAGGGGGCGCGAGCAGTACTTC.

In its sample, this clone was seen once. The gene calls are TRBV18 and TRBJ1-5; TRBD1 aligns across 7 bases. Germline V gene data show CDR1 as KGHSH and CDR2 as LQKENI. The CDR3 extends over 16 amino acids. The junction had 7 bases not matched to a gene; V was cut back by 5 bases and J by 0 bases. The CDR3 DNA reads TGTGCCAGCTCATCGGGACAGTTAGTTAGCAATCAGCCCCAGCATTTT. Protein: CASSSGQLVSNQPQHF.

The chain uses TRBV7-9 and TRBJ2-7; D unresolved. Germline lookup yields CDR1 SEHNR and CDR2 FQNEAQ (reference sequence). The V and J ends lost 4 bases and 3 bases respectively, with 10 bases between them. This CDR3 is built from 13 residues. CDR3 sequence reads: CASSSTPDYEQYF. The DNA of the CDR3 is TGTGCCAGCAGCTCCACGCCAGACTACGAGCAGTACTTC.

The DNA of the CDR3 is TGTGCCAGCAGCTTAGATTCCGGGGTAAGAGATGGCTACACCTTC. Protein product: CASSLDSGVRDGYTF. The chain recombines TRBV7-9 with TRBJ1-2; no definite D call. The CDR3 totals 15 residues. Per the germline V gene, CDR1 is SEHNR and CDR2 is FQNEAQ (reference sequence). Trimming pared 1 base from V and 6 bases from J, leaving 15 bases between.

The chain is built from TRBV7-8 and TRBJ2-1; TRBD1 matches 7 bases. The CDR3 covers 14 residues. The junction had 5 bases not matched to a gene; V was cut back by 5 bases and J by 4 bases. Per the germline V gene, CDR1 is SGHVS and CDR2 is FQNEAQ. In DNA form, the CDR3 reads TGTGCCAGCAGCATTTCGGACAGGTACAATGAGCAGTTCTTC. Translated, it gives CASSISDRYNEQFF.

The chain employs TRBV11-2 and TRBJ1-1; tentatively, D is TRBD1 (6 bases). Deletions cut 1 base from V and 1 base from J, with 13 bases between. Looked up from germline, CDR1 is SGHAT and CDR2 is FQNNGV. CDR3 length: 16 amino acids. The CDR3: CASSLVQGTKNTEAFF. The CDR3, as DNA: TGTGCCAGCAGCTTAGTGCAGGGGACAAAGAACACTGAAGCTTTCTTT.

V usage is TRBV7-3 and J usage is TRBJ1-2; maybe TRBD1 (6 bases). The CDR3 has 14 amino acids. V lost 6 bases and J lost 2, with 13 bases in between. Per germline, CDR1 SGHTA and CDR2 FQGTGA. CDR3 in amino acids: CASSPDRRNYGYTF. CDR3 sequence (DNA): TGTGCCAGCAGTCCTGACAGGCGAAACTATGGCTACACCTTC.

This clone was counted once. V and J are TRBV5-4 and TRBJ2-3; D unresolved. CDR3 length: 13 amino acids. From germline, CDR1 is SGHNT and CDR2 YYREEE (reference sequence). V was cut by 4 bases and J by 1 base, with 7 bases left in between. CDR3 coding DNA: TGTGCCAGCAGCCCGGCGGGCACAGATACGCAGTATTTT. Translated, it gives CASSPAGTDTQYF.

V is TRBV6-1 and J is TRBJ1-2; a possible D gene is TRBD1 (5 bases). The V end lost 6 bases, the J end lost 7 bases, and 15 bases lay between the germline ends. The CDR3 has 13 residues. Germline V gene lookup returns CDR1 MNHNS and CDR2 SASEGT. The CDR3 DNA follows: TGTGCCAGCAGGCCGTCGGGGGATGGTGGCTACACCTTC. It codes for CASRPSGDGGYTF.

With respect to this clone: The sample carries other DNA sequences with the same CDR3. The CDR3 sequence: CASSLGQGNTEAFF. CDR3 coding DNA: TGTGCCAGCAGCTTGGGACAGGGGAACACTGAAGCTTTCTTT. The V call is TRBV7-2, the J call TRBJ1-1, with 9 bases matching TRBD1. Germline loops: CDR1 SGHTA, CDR2 FQGNSA. This CDR3 is built from 14 residues. The trim removed 3 bases at V and 1 base at J, leaving 0 bases unmatched.

This chain uses TRBV6-1 with TRBJ2-5; D is unclear. The end of the DNA fits TRBJ2-7 better, so the J call may be wrong. Germline V gene lookup returns CDR1 MNHNS and CDR2 SASEGT. The length of the CDR3 is 13 residues. The CDR3 here is CASTPAQNYEQYF. CDR3 bases: TGTGCCAGCACGCCCGCGCAGAACTACGAGCAGTACTTC.

Only a few counts were recorded for this clone. The genes are TRBV6-5 and TRBJ1-1; D uncertain. CDR1 MNHEY and CDR2 SVGAGI come from the germline V gene. The V gene lost 6 bases and the J gene lost 5 bases, with 13 bases spanning the gap. CDR3 length: 13 residues. CDR3 nucleotides: TGTGCCAGCAGCTCCGGTGCGCGGACTGAAGCTTTCTTT. This sequence encodes CASSSGARTEAFF.

V and J are TRBV28 and TRBJ1-2, with 9 bases that match TRBD1. Germline V gene lookup returns CDR1 MDHEN and CDR2 SYDVKM. CDR3 length: 15 residues. J lost 7 bases, V lost 7 bases, and 13 bases had no gene match. The DNA of the CDR3 is TGTGCCAGCAACCCGACAGGGGGGTTCACTCGTGGCTACACCTTC. It is translated as CASNPTGGFTRGYTF.

This chain links TRBV28 with TRBJ1-2, with 7 nucleotides matching TRBD1. Germline V gene data show CDR1 as MDHEN and CDR2 as SYDVKM. With 2 bases clipped from V and 4 bases from J, the junction kept 10 bases outside the gene matches. The CDR3 consists of 16 residues. CDR3 sequence (DNA): TGTGCCAGCAGTTTAGGGATCGAGGGACAGAGCTATGGCTACACCTTC. This encodes CASSLGIEGQSYGYTF.

The rearrangement joins TRBV10-3 to TRBJ1-5; 9 bases are shared with TRBD1. Germline CDR1 reads ENHRY; CDR2 reads SYGVKD. The CDR3 is 15 amino acids. V lost 6 bases to trimming and J lost 0 bases; unmatched junction nucleotides: 3. CDR3 residues: CAISVGQGSNQPQHF. As DNA, the CDR3 is TGTGCCATCAGCGTGGGACAGGGTAGCAATCAGCCCCAGCATTTT.

This CDR3 is CAMGRGDQPQHF. For the CDR3, the DNA is TGTGCCATGGGAAGGGGCGATCAGCCCCAGCATTTT. The chain couples TRBV6-5 to TRBJ1-5; weak D call: TRBD1 (5 bases). The V end lost 10 bases, the J end lost 5 bases, and 12 bases lay between the germline ends. Germline V gene lookup returns CDR1 MNHEY and CDR2 SVGAGI. The CDR3 covers 12 residues.

The V gene is TRBV7-9, the J gene TRBJ1-2; 7 bases match TRBD1. The CDR3 has 11 residues. Trimming at V came to 6 bases and at J to 8 bases, leaving 3 bases not matched to a gene. Germline assignment: CDR1 SEHNR and CDR2 FQNEAQ (reference sequence). Here the CDR3 reads CASRAGGGYTF. The CDR3 DNA reads TGTGCCAGCAGAGCAGGGGGGGGCTACACCTTC. Full variable domain (missing parts from reference TRBV7-9 and TRBJ1-2): DTGVSQNPRHKITKRGQNVTFRCDPISEHNRLYWYRQTLGQGPEFLTYFQNEAQLEKSRLLSDRFSAERPKGSFSTLEIQRTEQGDSAMYLCASRAGGGYTFGSGTRLTVV.